Listed below are T cell receptor beta chains from one sample, sequenced in a study of blood T cell repertoires in COVID-19. Profiled with immunoSEQ multiplex PCR; TCRdb holds only in-frame clones, not every one. The sample holds over 350,000 clones, around 89% seen once. Sequencing used peripheral blood. The receptors come from a woman aged 30 to 39 with acute or convalescent COVID-19. CDR3s include the opening cysteine and the closing phenylalanine or tryptophan. The D gene is left open where the match is weak. Part of the rows lack a size; the others show once, few, many or a class for expanded clones.

j_call	cdr3_length	clone_size	d_call	v_call	cdr3_nt	cdr3_aa
TRBJ1-2	15	NA	TRBD1	TRBV2	TGTGCCAGCAGTGCCCGACAGGGATCTATTGGCGGCTACACCTTC	CASSARQGSIGGYTF
TRBJ1-5	15	NA	NA	TRBV15	TGTGCCACCAGCAGAGGAGGAGGTGGTGATCAGCCCCAGCATTTT	CATSRGGGGDQPQHF
TRBJ2-7	16	NA	TRBD2	TRBV7-6	TGTGCCAGCAGCCCTGTGACTAGCGGGGGATCCTACGAGCAGTACTTC	CASSPVTSGGSYEQYF
TRBJ1-6	16	few	NA	TRBV20-1	TGCAGTGCTCGTGACCGGGCAGGGAGGCTAAATTCACCCCTCCACTTT	CSARDRAGRLNSPLHF
TRBJ2-2	15	once	NA	TRBV4-1	TGCGCCAGCAGCCATAACAGGGATCGCACCGGGGAGCTGTTTTTT	CASSHNRDRTGELFF
TRBJ2-1	16	NA	TRBD1	TRBV27	TGTGCCAGCAGTCCCCACCCAGGGGGCGGGTACAATGAGCAGTTCTTC	CASSPHPGGGYNEQFF
TRBJ2-4	15	NA	NA	TRBV9	TGTGCCAGCAGCAAGGCGGGGGCCGGCGGAAACATTCAGTACTTC	CASSKAGAGGNIQYF
TRBJ2-3	20	once	TRBD2	TRBV27	TGTGCCAGCAGTTTCGAACCGGGACTAGCGGGGGGGAGTTCTGGAGATACGCAGTATTTT	CASSFEPGLAGGSSGDTQYF
TRBJ2-2	14	NA	NA	TRBV24-1	TGTGCCACCAGTGATTTCTCGGACACCGGGGAGCTGTTTTTT	CATSDFSDTGELFF
TRBJ2-1	14	NA	TRBD1	TRBV5-1	TGCGCCAGCAGCTTGGGACAGGGTTTCAATGAGCAGTTCTTC	CASSLGQGFNEQFF
TRBJ2-1	14	NA	NA	TRBV24-1	TGTGCCACCAGTGATCCCGGGTTTTCAAATTTGCAGTTCTTC	CATSDPGFSNLQFF
TRBJ2-1	14	NA	TRBD2	TRBV19	TGTGCCAGTAGTATTCTTGGGGGGGTCAATGAGCAGTTCTTC	CASSILGGVNEQFF
TRBJ1-6	14	few	NA	TRBV28	TGTGCCAGCAGTTTAGCAGGAAGGAATTCACCCCTCCACTTT	CASSLAGRNSPLHF
TRBJ1-1	12	NA	NA	TRBV5-6	TGTGCCAGCAGCCTAATGGACACTGAAGCTTTCTTT	CASSLMDTEAFF
TRBJ1-2	14	NA	TRBD1	TRBV7-2	TGTGCCAGCAGCCTCCGGACAGGGCCTCATGGCTACACCTTC	CASSLRTGPHGYTF
TRBJ2-7	12	NA	NA	TRBV12-3/TRBV12-4	TGTGCCAGCAGCCCTACCTCTTACGAGCAGTACTTC	CASSPTSYEQYF
TRBJ1-4	17	NA	TRBD1	TRBV6-8	TGTGCCAGCATTCAAAGTGTTGAAGGACAGGGTTGTGAAAAACTGTTTTTT	CASIQSVEGQGCEKLFF
TRBJ2-7	16	NA	TRBD2	TRBV28	TGTGCCAGCTTGGGATTAGCGGGGGGCAAAATCTACGAGCAGTACTTC	CASLGLAGGKIYEQYF
TRBJ2-2	16	NA	NA	TRBV9	TGTGCCAGCAGCGTTGTCGGCGGCGGGGTCCGCGGGGAGCTGTTTTTT	CASSVVGGGVRGELFF
TRBJ2-2	15	NA	TRBD1	TRBV7-9	TGTGCCAGCAGCCACCCGGGACAGGGGACCGGGGAGCTGTTTTTT	CASSHPGQGTGELFF
TRBJ1-3	15	many	NA	TRBV19	TGTGCCAGTACTCCGGGTACAGGGAAAGGAAACACCATATATTTT	CASTPGTGKGNTIYF
TRBJ2-1	12	NA	TRBD1	TRBV10-3	TGTGCCACCATGGACAGGGGAAATGAGCAGTTCTTC	CATMDRGNEQFF
TRBJ2-3	15	NA	TRBD1	TRBV28	TGTGCCAGCAGTTCGGGACAGGGACCAACAGATACGCAGTATTTT	CASSSGQGPTDTQYF
TRBJ1-1	13	NA	NA	TRBV24-1	TGTGCCACCAGTGATTGGACAGACACTGAAGCTTTCTTT	CATSDWTDTEAFF
TRBJ1-6	13	NA	NA	TRBV7-3	TGTGCCAGCAGCTCCATCAGGGGTTCACCCCTCCACTTT	CASSSIRGSPLHF
TRBJ2-5	14	NA	TRBD1	TRBV6-5	TGTGCCAGCAGTTACTCGACAGGGTGGGGGACCCAGTACTTC	CASSYSTGWGTQYF
TRBJ2-3	15	NA	TRBD2	TRBV7-2	TGTGCCAGCAGCCCCTCTAGCGGGGGGGCAATTACGCAGTATTTT	CASSPSSGGAITQYF
TRBJ1-2	14	NA	TRBD1	TRBV18	TGTGCCAGCTCACCATCGGGACAGGGTGTAGGCTACACCTTC	CASSPSGQGVGYTF
TRBJ1-1	15	once	NA	TRBV18	TGTGCCAGCTCACCGTGGGGGGGGCTGAACACTGAAGCTTTCTTT	CASSPWGGLNTEAFF
TRBJ2-7	14	NA	NA	TRBV5-1	TGCGCCAGCAGCTTGGTCGCAGGAACCTACGAGCAGTACTTC	CASSLVAGTYEQYF
TRBJ2-1	13	NA	NA	TRBV6-6	TGTGCCAGCAGTTACTCGAGAGCCAATGAGCAGTTCTTC	CASSYSRANEQFF
TRBJ1-2	15	once	NA	TRBV15	TGTGCCACCAGCCCTAACGGACAGTCAGTAGTTGGCTACACCTTC	CATSPNGQSVVGYTF
TRBJ1-1	13	once	TRBD1	TRBV19	TGTGCCAGTAGTCCGGGACAGGGAACTGAAGCTTTCTTT	CASSPGQGTEAFF
TRBJ2-7	15	once	NA	TRBV7-9	TGTGCCAGCAGCTTGACCGGGACAAGGGGCTACGAGCAGTACTTC	CASSLTGTRGYEQYF
TRBJ2-2	16	NA	TRBD2	TRBV4-1	TGCGCCAGCAGCCAAGCGGGAGGGGGTAACACCGGGGAGCTGTTTTTT	CASSQAGGGNTGELFF
TRBJ2-7	13	NA	NA	TRBV5-1	TGCGCCAGCAGCTCAAACAGGGATTCCGAGCAGTACTTC	CASSSNRDSEQYF
TRBJ1-4	14	once	NA	TRBV4-1	TGCGCCAGCAGCCAAGAAGGGAGGGGTGAAAAACTGTTTTTT	CASSQEGRGEKLFF
TRBJ1-2	15	NA	NA	TRBV5-1	TGCGCCAGCAGCTTGGCGGGGGAATCGTCTGAGGGCTACACCTTC	CASSLAGESSEGYTF